These T cell receptor beta chains were read from a single sample in a study of CD8+ T cells in alopecia areata. Sequencing used immunoSEQ multiplex PCR; TCRdb keeps in-frame clones, though not all of them. The sample has about 200,000 clones; approximately 53% are singletons. Sequenced material: CD8+ T cells sorted from blood. These receptors all stem from a human donor in good health. Both conserved end residues are part of each CDR3. D genes are given only for firm matches. Size is stated for part of the rows, as once, few or many counts, or as a class when the clone is expanded.

V gene: TRBV28; clone size: few; D gene: -; J gene: TRBJ2-7; CDR3 DNA: TGTGCCAGCAGTACACCTAGCGCGCTCGGGGACGAGCAGTACTTC; CDR3 protein: CASSTPSALGDEQYF
V gene: TRBV7-8; clone size: few; D gene: TRBD1; J gene: TRBJ1-1; CDR3 DNA: TGTGCCAGCAGCCAACCGGGACAGGGCTCTGAAGCTTTCTTT; CDR3 protein: CASSQPGQGSEAFF
V gene: TRBV5-1; clone size: -; D gene: -; J gene: TRBJ2-7; CDR3 DNA: TGCGCCAGCAGCACGGACAGCTCCTACGAGCAGTACTTC; CDR3 protein: CASSTDSSYEQYF
V gene: TRBV4-1; clone size: -; D gene: -; J gene: TRBJ1-1; CDR3 DNA: TGCGCCAGCAGCCCCCAACAGGGCCGAAACACTGAAGCTTTCTTT; CDR3 protein: CASSPQQGRNTEAFF
V gene: TRBV6-1; clone size: -; D gene: -; J gene: TRBJ1-2; CDR3 DNA: TGTGCCAGCAAGATAGGAGGGGGTCAAACCTTC; CDR3 protein: CASKIGGGQTF
V gene: TRBV15; clone size: -; D gene: -; J gene: TRBJ2-6; CDR3 DNA: TGTGCCACAACCGGGTTCCAAAGTACTGGGGCCAACGTCCTGACTTTC; CDR3 protein: CATTGFQSTGANVLTF
V gene: TRBV5-4; clone size: -; D gene: TRBD1; J gene: TRBJ1-2; CDR3 DNA: TGTGCCAGCAGCCCGGACAGGGGGAGAGCCTACACCTTC; CDR3 protein: CASSPDRGRAYTF
V gene: TRBV7-9; clone size: few; D gene: -; J gene: TRBJ2-5; CDR3 DNA: TGTGCCAGCAGCCCAGGGGGGTATCCAGAGACCCAGTACTTC; CDR3 protein: CASSPGGYPETQYF
V gene: TRBV4-1; clone size: -; D gene: -; J gene: TRBJ1-5; CDR3 DNA: TGCGCCAGCAGCCAAGCCTCCGGGGATCAGCCCCAGCATTTT; CDR3 protein: CASSQASGDQPQHF
V gene: TRBV25-1; clone size: few; D gene: TRBD2; J gene: TRBJ2-5; CDR3 DNA: TGTGCCAGCAGTGAGAGGACTAGCGGCCAAGAGACCCAGTACTTC; CDR3 protein: CASSERTSGQETQYF
V gene: TRBV7-6; clone size: -; D gene: -; J gene: TRBJ2-3; CDR3 DNA: TGTGCCAGCAGCTTAGCCCCCCAAGCCCCGGATACGCAGTATTTT; CDR3 protein: CASSLAPQAPDTQYF
V gene: TRBV27; clone size: -; D gene: -; J gene: TRBJ1-1; CDR3 DNA: TGTGCCAGCAGTAACGATCGACGGGTTTCTAATATGAACACTGAAGCTTTCTTT; CDR3 protein: CASSNDRRVSNMNTEAFF
V gene: TRBV13; clone size: -; D gene: -; J gene: TRBJ1-2; CDR3 DNA: TGTGCCAGCAGCTCTGACAGAGCTTATGGCTACACCTTC; CDR3 protein: CASSSDRAYGYTF
V gene: TRBV7-2; clone size: -; D gene: -; J gene: TRBJ1-2; CDR3 DNA: -; CDR3 protein: CASNFGPGQSNYGYTF
V gene: TRBV29-1; clone size: -; D gene: TRBD1; J gene: TRBJ1-2; CDR3 DNA: TGCAGCGTTGAAGCGACAGGGATCGGAGGCTACACCTTC; CDR3 protein: CSVEATGIGGYTF
V gene: TRBV11-2; clone size: -; D gene: -; J gene: TRBJ2-5; CDR3 DNA: TGTGCCAGCAGCTTAGACCAGACGTACCAAGAGACCCAGTACTTC; CDR3 protein: CASSLDQTYQETQYF
V gene: TRBV7-9; clone size: -; D gene: -; J gene: TRBJ2-7; CDR3 DNA: TGTGCCAGCAGTTCATTAATGGGGACGGACTCCTACGAGCAGTACTTC; CDR3 protein: CASSSLMGTDSYEQYF
V gene: TRBV2; clone size: once; D gene: TRBD2; J gene: TRBJ2-3; CDR3 DNA: TGTGCCAGCAGTGGGACTAGCGGGGGCTGCACAGATACGCAGTATTTT; CDR3 protein: CASSGTSGGCTDTQYF
V gene: TRBV29-1; clone size: once; D gene: -; J gene: TRBJ2-7; CDR3 DNA: TGCAGCGTTGACCTGTTGGGGTCCTACGAGCAGTACTTC; CDR3 protein: CSVDLLGSYEQYF
V gene: TRBV5-1; clone size: -; D gene: -; J gene: TRBJ2-7; CDR3 DNA: TGCGCCAGCAACTGGGCGGGCGAGCAGTACTTC; CDR3 protein: CASNWAGEQYF
V gene: TRBV29-1; clone size: -; D gene: TRBD1; J gene: TRBJ2-7; CDR3 DNA: TGCAGCGTTCCCCTCCGGAAGGGGGCGGGCTACGAGCAGTACTTC; CDR3 protein: CSVPLRKGAGYEQYF
V gene: TRBV30; clone size: -; D gene: TRBD1; J gene: TRBJ1-2; CDR3 DNA: TGTGCCTGGAGTCAGGGGGACGGCTACACCTTC; CDR3 protein: CAWSQGDGYTF
V gene: TRBV13; clone size: -; D gene: -; J gene: TRBJ1-4; CDR3 DNA: TGTGCCAGCAGGTCCGACACTACTAATGAAAAACTGTTTTTT; CDR3 protein: CASRSDTTNEKLFF
V gene: TRBV4-1; clone size: once; D gene: -; J gene: TRBJ1-1; CDR3 DNA: TGCGCCAGCAGCCCTCAGGAGAACACTGAAGCTTTCTTT; CDR3 protein: CASSPQENTEAFF
V gene: TRBV4-1; clone size: -; D gene: TRBD1; J gene: TRBJ2-7; CDR3 DNA: TGCGCCAGCAGCCAGGGGGACAGTAAATTCTACGAGCAGTACTTC; CDR3 protein: CASSQGDSKFYEQYF
V gene: TRBV5-4; clone size: few; D gene: TRBD2; J gene: TRBJ2-1; CDR3 DNA: TGTGCCAGCGCGGGGGGCCCTTTAGGCAATGAGCAGTTCTTC; CDR3 protein: CASAGGPLGNEQFF
V gene: TRBV15; clone size: few; D gene: TRBD1; J gene: TRBJ2-5; CDR3 DNA: TGTGCCACCAGCAGAGCGACAGGGCGAGAGACCCAGTACTTC; CDR3 protein: CATSRATGRETQYF
V gene: TRBV6-5; clone size: few; D gene: -; J gene: TRBJ1-5; CDR3 DNA: TGTGCCAGCAGCCCCATTGTTGGACAGCCCCAGCATTTT; CDR3 protein: CASSPIVGQPQHF
V gene: TRBV6-5; clone size: -; D gene: -; J gene: TRBJ1-2; CDR3 DNA: TGTGCCAGCAGCCTGGATGCCTATGGCTACACCTTC; CDR3 protein: CASSLDAYGYTF
V gene: TRBV27; clone size: -; D gene: -; J gene: TRBJ1-5; CDR3 DNA: TGTGCCAGCAGTTTATGGGCCGGGGGCGAAAATCAGCCCCAGCATTTT; CDR3 protein: CASSLWAGGENQPQHF
V gene: TRBV27; clone size: few; D gene: -; J gene: TRBJ2-7; CDR3 DNA: TGTGCCAGCAGTTCCGTCGCAGGGTCCCCCTACGAGCAGTACTTC; CDR3 protein: CASSSVAGSPYEQYF
V gene: TRBV5-4; clone size: -; D gene: -; J gene: TRBJ2-7; CDR3 DNA: TGTGCCAGCAGCTCGGACTCTCCTGGCTCCTACGAGCAGTACTTC; CDR3 protein: CASSSDSPGSYEQYF
V gene: TRBV30; clone size: -; D gene: TRBD1; J gene: TRBJ2-3; CDR3 DNA: TGTGCCTCGACAGGGGCAGTCTTGGATACGCAGTATTTT; CDR3 protein: CASTGAVLDTQYF
V gene: TRBV19; clone size: few; D gene: -; J gene: TRBJ1-1; CDR3 DNA: TGTGCCAGTAGTCCCCTGGGGGCGTGGACTGAAGCTTTCTTT; CDR3 protein: CASSPLGAWTEAFF
V gene: TRBV7-2; clone size: -; D gene: -; J gene: TRBJ1-2; CDR3 DNA: TGTGCCAGCAGCCCAATCAACTATGGCTACACCTTC; CDR3 protein: CASSPINYGYTF
V gene: TRBV4-2; clone size: once; D gene: -; J gene: TRBJ1-4; CDR3 DNA: TGTGCCAGCAGCCAAGATACTGAAAAACTGTTTTTT; CDR3 protein: CASSQDTEKLFF
V gene: TRBV9; clone size: few; D gene: -; J gene: TRBJ2-1; CDR3 DNA: TGTGCCAGCAGCGCCCCCACTAGTGGCCGCTCCTACAATGAGCAGTTCTTC; CDR3 protein: CASSAPTSGRSYNEQFF